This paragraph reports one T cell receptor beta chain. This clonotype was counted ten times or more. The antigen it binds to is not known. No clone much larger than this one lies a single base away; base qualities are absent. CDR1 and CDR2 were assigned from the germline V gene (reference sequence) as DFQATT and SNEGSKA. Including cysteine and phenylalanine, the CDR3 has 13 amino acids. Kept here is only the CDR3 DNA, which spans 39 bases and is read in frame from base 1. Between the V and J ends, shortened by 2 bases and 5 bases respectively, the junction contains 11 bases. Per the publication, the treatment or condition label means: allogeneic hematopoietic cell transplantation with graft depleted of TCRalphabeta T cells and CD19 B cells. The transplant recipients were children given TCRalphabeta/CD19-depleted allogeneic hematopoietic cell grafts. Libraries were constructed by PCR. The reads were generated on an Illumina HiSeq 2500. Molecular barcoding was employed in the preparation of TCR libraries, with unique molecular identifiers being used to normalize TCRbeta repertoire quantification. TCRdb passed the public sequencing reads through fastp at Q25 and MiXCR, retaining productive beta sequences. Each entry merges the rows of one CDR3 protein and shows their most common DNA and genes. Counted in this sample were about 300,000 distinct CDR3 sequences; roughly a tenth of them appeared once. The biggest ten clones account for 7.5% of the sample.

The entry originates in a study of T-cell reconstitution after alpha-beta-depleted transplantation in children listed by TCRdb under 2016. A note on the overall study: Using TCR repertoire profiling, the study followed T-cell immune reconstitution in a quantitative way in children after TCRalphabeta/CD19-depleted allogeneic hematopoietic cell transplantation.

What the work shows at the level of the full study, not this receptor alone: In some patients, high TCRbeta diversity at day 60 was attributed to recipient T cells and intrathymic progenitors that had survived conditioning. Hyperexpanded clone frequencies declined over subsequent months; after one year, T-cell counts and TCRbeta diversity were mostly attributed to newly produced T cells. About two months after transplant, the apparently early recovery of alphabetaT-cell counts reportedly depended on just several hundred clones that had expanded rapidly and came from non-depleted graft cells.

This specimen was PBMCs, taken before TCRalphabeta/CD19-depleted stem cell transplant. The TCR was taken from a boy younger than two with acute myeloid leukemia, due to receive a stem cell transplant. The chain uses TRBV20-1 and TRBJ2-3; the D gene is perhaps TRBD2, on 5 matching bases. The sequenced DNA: TGCAGTGCTAGATACGGGGAGCGAGATACGCAGTATTTT. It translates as CSARYGERDTQYF.